Below are 12 T cell receptor beta chains sequenced from a single sample in a study of T cell repertoires in cytomegalovirus infection. One entry per CDR3 protein results from TCRdb running MiXCR on the reads. The sample contains about 260,000 distinct CDR3 sequences, roughly an eighth of which appear only once. The material sequenced was PBMCs. The receptor source for this set is a human donor in good health (CMV status not recorded). Some clones in this sample may be carry-over from other donors' samples.

This clonotype has more than one count but fewer than ten. V and J are TRBV27 and TRBJ2-1, with 11 nucleotides matching TRBD2. The CDR3 sequence is 15 residues long. The germline V gene has CDR1 MNHEY and CDR2 SMNVEV (reference sequence). V shed 2 bases and J 8 bases; nucleotides not matched to a gene: 5. This CDR3 reads CASSLTSGSIDEQFF. DNA of the CDR3: TGTGCCAGCAGTTTAACTAGCGGGAGTATCGATGAGCAGTTCTTC.

The chain is built from TRBV10-2 and TRBJ1-5; D remains ambiguous. This CDR3 region has 16 residues. Per the germline V gene, CDR1 is WSHSY and CDR2 is SAAADI. The germline V and J ends were trimmed by 4 bases and 6 bases, with 19 bases remaining between them. As DNA, the CDR3 is TGCGCCAGCAGTGGAGGGATCCAGGTACCGGCTCAGCCCCAGCATTTT. Translation gives CASSGGIQVPAQPQHF.

The sample holds a few counts of this clonotype. The CDR3 sequence is CASSLHTGPGLQNTEAFF. CDR3 DNA sequence: TGCGCCAGCAGCTTACATACTGGACCGGGACTGCAGAACACTGAAGCTTTCTTT. The chain couples TRBV5-1 to TRBJ1-1; tentatively, D is TRBD1 (5 bases). Per germline, CDR1 SGHRS and CDR2 YFSETQ. The length of the CDR3 is 18 residues. V was trimmed by 2 bases and J by 1 base, leaving 21 bases between them.

This clonotype was seen at least ten times. V is TRBV6-2 or TRBV6-3 and J is TRBJ2-5, with D uncertain. Germline V gives CDR1 MNHEY, CDR2 SVGEGT. The CDR3 is 12 amino acids. The ends were cut back, 2 bases at V and 5 bases at J, with 6 bases in the middle. The DNA for the CDR3 is TGTGCCAGCAGTTACATCATGGAGACCCAGTACTTC. Protein: CASSYIMETQYF.

This clonotype was detected many times. This rearrangement joins TRBV28 to TRBJ1-1; no firm D call. CDR1 is MDHEN, CDR2 SYDVKM, per germline. The V gene lost 3 bases and the J gene lost 5 bases, with 7 bases spanning the gap. The CDR3 loop spans 12 amino acids. CDR3 nucleotides: TGTGCCAGCAGTTTGGCTCTGACTGAAGCTTTCTTT. Amino acid sequence: CASSLALTEAFF.

This clonotype has ten or more counts. The gene calls are TRBV7-9 and TRBJ1-6, with D perhaps TRBD1 (5 bases). Germline V CDR1 and CDR2: SEHNR, FQNEAQ (reference sequence). The CDR3 contains 14 residues. Trimming removed 7 bases at V and 8 bases at J, with 15 bases between. The CDR3 reads CASTPSGTHSPLHF. CDR3 bases: TGTGCCAGCACCCCGTCCGGGACCCATTCACCCCTCCACTTT.

This clonotype was seen repeatedly, ten times or more. This rearrangement joins TRBV7-9 to TRBJ1-1; D not certain. Germline V CDR1 and CDR2: SEHNR, FQNEAQ (reference sequence). This CDR3 comprises 14 residues. The V gene lost 1 base and the J gene lost 6 bases, with 12 bases spanning the gap. The CDR3 here is CASSLVLVQPEAFF. CDR3 DNA sequence: TGTGCCAGCAGCTTAGTACTGGTCCAGCCTGAAGCTTTCTTT.

This clonotype has just a few counts. This chain joins TRBV7-3 and TRBJ2-1, with TRBD2 matching over 9 bases. Looked up from germline, CDR1 is SGHTA and CDR2 is FQGTGA. The CDR3 runs 15 residues. Trimming removed 6 bases from V and 2 bases from J; junction bases left unmatched: 5. CDR3 sequence reads: CASSPSGRTYNEQFF. DNA of the CDR3: TGTGCCAGCAGTCCCAGCGGGAGGACCTACAATGAGCAGTTCTTC.

The rearrangement links TRBV6-2 or TRBV6-3 to TRBJ2-7; unclear D gene. Trimming left V 0 bases short and J 6 bases short, with 9 bases between. CDR1 MNHEY and CDR2 SVGEGT come from the germline V gene. The CDR3 loop spans 13 amino acids. The chain's CDR3 is CASSYSTQFEQYF. The CDR3 DNA reads TGTGCCAGCAGTTACTCGACACAGTTCGAGCAGTACTTC.

Points on this clonotype: This clone may be a read error of a much larger clone one base away. The rearrangement joins TRBV6-6 to TRBJ2-3; 8 bases align to TRBD2. Germline CDR1 reads MNHNY; CDR2 reads SVGAGI (reference sequence). The CDR3 has 14 amino acids. CDR3 nucleotides: TGTGCCCGCAGTCGAGCGGGGGAGATAGATACGCAGTATTTT. It codes for CARSRAGEIDTQYF.

The sample holds many counts of this clonotype. The chain links TRBV7-9 to TRBJ1-5; D is uncertain. This CDR3 is built from 14 residues. V was shortened by 4 bases and J by 2 bases, with 9 bases between the two germline ends. Germline V gives CDR1 SEHNR, CDR2 FQNEAQ (reference sequence). The CDR3 region has the DNA TGTGCCAGCAGCTATACGGGCCGCAATCAGCCCCAGCATTTT. This encodes CASSYTGRNQPQHF.

This clonotype was seen a few times. The chain uses TRBV29-1 and TRBJ1-1; D gene unclear. With 5 bases removed from V and 0 bases from J, the gap between germline ends came to 13 bases. From germline, CDR1 is SQVTM and CDR2 ANQGSEA. The length of the CDR3 is 14 residues. The CDR3 coding sequence is TGCAGCGTTTCCCTAAGGCCCCTGAACACTGAAGCTTTCTTT. It specifies CSVSLRPLNTEAFF.